This passage covers 5 T cell receptor beta chains from one sample sequenced in a study of shared clonotypes between healthy human individuals. Here immunoSEQ multiplex PCR was the method, and the copy in TCRdb shows in-frame clones only, minus some. Altogether 2,500,000 or so clones are present, around 90% being singletons, with the ten largest covering roughly 0.14%. Material for sequencing was naive CD4+ T cells sorted from blood. Subset noted: CD45RA+ positively selected. Every receptor here comes from a man aged 18 to 35 in good health.

The J gene is TRBJ2-1, the V gene TRBV7-6; 11 nucleotides align to TRBD2. In germline, CDR1 is SGHVS, CDR2 FNYEAQ. This CDR3 comprises 15 residues. With 5 bases clipped from V and 7 bases from J, the junction kept 7 bases outside the gene matches. The CDR3 is CASSLSGRAGNEQFF. CDR3 coding DNA: TGTGCCAGCAGCCTTAGCGGGAGGGCAGGTAATGAGCAGTTCTTC.

Comments on this clone: A read error may account for a junction end that differs from germline. The chain joins TRBV7-2 to TRBJ2-7, with unresolved D. In germline, CDR1 is SGHTA, CDR2 FQGNSA. The CDR3 length is 12 residues. The CDR3 DNA sequence: TGTGCCAGCAGCCCCGAAGGGTACGAGCAGTGCTTC. Translation: CASSPEGYEQCF.

The chain employs TRBV6-6 and TRBJ2-7; D call uncertain. Trimming stripped 4 bases from V and 2 bases from J, with 12 bases between. From germline, CDR1 is MNHNY and CDR2 SVGAGI (reference sequence). The CDR3 covers 14 residues. The CDR3 nucleotides read TGTGCCAGCAGTTCCCTGGGCTTAACCTACGAGCAGTACTTC. Its protein is CASSSLGLTYEQYF.

This clone has just a few counts. The same CDR3 is also encoded by other DNA sequences in this sample. The rearrangement joins TRBV2 to TRBJ2-2; D gene ambiguous. The germline gives CDR1 SNHLY, CDR2 FYNNEI. The CDR3 sequence is 12 residues long. V was clipped by 5 bases and J by 2 bases, with 3 bases between them. The CDR3 loop reads CASSPNTGELFF. The CDR3 DNA reads TGTGCCAGCAGTCCTAACACCGGGGAGCTGTTTTTT.

The V call is TRBV10-2, the J call TRBJ1-5; the D is unclear. The CDR3 has 14 amino acids. V dropped 5 bases and J dropped 0 bases, with 8 bases sitting between them. Germline V gene lookup returns CDR1 WSHSY and CDR2 SAAADI. In nucleotides, the CDR3 is TGCGCCAGCAGTCTCAACCTTAGCAATCAGCCCCAGCATTTT. It translates to CASSLNLSNQPQHF.